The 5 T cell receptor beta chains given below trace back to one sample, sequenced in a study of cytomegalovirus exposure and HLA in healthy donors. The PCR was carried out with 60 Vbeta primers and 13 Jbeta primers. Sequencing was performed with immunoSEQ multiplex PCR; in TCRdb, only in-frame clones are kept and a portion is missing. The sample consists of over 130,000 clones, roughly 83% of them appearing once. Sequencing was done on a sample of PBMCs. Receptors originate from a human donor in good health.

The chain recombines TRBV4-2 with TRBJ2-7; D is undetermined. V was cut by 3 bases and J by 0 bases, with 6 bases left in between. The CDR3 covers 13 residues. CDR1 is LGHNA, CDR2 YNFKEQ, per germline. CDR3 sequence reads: CASSQATSYEQYF. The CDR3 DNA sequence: TGTGCCAGCAGCCAGGCCACCTCCTACGAGCAGTACTTC.

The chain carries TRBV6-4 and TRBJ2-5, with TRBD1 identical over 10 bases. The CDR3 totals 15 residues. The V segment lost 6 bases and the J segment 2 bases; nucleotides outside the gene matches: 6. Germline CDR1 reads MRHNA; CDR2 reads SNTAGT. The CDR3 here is CASSPGTGDQETQYF. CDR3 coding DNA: TGTGCCAGCAGCCCCGGGACAGGGGATCAAGAGACCCAGTACTTC.

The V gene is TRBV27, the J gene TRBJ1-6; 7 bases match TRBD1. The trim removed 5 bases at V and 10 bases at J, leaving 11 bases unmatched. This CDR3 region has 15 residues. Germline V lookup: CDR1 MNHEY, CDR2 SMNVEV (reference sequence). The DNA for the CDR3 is TGTGCCAGCAGTCCTCAGACAGGGACATGGTCACCCCTCCACTTT. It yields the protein CASSPQTGTWSPLHF.

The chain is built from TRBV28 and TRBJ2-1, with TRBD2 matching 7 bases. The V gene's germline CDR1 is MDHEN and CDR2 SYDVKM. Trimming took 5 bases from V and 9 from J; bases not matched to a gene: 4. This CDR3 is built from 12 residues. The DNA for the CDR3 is TGTGCCAGCAGTCGACTAGCCAGTGAGCAGTTCTTC. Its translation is CASSRLASEQFF.

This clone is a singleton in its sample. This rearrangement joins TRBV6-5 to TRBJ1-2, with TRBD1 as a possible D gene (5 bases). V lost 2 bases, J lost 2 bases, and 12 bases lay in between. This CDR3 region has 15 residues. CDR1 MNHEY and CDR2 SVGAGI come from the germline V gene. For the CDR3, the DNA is TGTGCCAGCAGTTACGGGGCAGGAAGAAACTATGGCTACACCTTC. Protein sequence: CASSYGAGRNYGYTF.